These 11 T cell receptor beta chains came from one sample sequenced in a study of beta chain features in type 1 diabetes. The study reverse transcribed the entire isolated RNA, so it sequenced expressed TCRB transcripts. Sequenced by immunoSEQ multiplex PCR; TCRdb stores in-frame clones only, minus some. The sample yields 620,000 or so clones, around 15% seen once. The material sequenced was naive CD4+ T cells from blood. These receptors were taken from a man aged 18 to 30 in good health.

This chain joins TRBV28 and TRBJ1-5; the D is unclear. Germline CDR1 reads MDHEN; CDR2 reads SYDVKM. V was clipped by 6 bases and J by 4 bases, with 22 bases between them. CDR3 length: 17 amino acids. CDR3 amino acids: CASSQSFLSRGNQPQHF. The CDR3 bases are TGTGCCAGCAGCCAAAGTTTCCTCTCCCGAGGGAATCAGCCCCAGCATTTT.

The chain carries TRBV27 and TRBJ1-5, with a weak D call TRBD1 (5 bases). V lost 3 bases and J lost 6, with 9 bases in between. The CDR3 is 13 amino acids. CDR1 and CDR2 from the germline V gene are MNHEY and SMNVEV (reference sequence). Written as DNA, the CDR3 is TGTGCCAGCAGTTTGGGGCAGCTTCAGCCCCAGCATTTT. Amino acid sequence: CASSLGQLQPQHF.

This clone has more than one count but fewer than ten. The V and J genes are TRBV7-2 and TRBJ2-1; TRBD2 might be the D (5 bases). Trimming removed 6 bases at V and 0 bases at J, with 12 bases between. CDR1 SGHTA and CDR2 FQGNSA come from the germline V gene. This CDR3 is built from 15 residues. DNA for the CDR3: TGTGCCAGCAGATACAGCGGTGACTCCTACAATGAGCAGTTCTTC. Protein: CASRYSGDSYNEQFF.

In this sample, this clone turned up a few times. The chain is built from TRBV7-2 and TRBJ2-1, with 9 bases fitting TRBD2. Per the germline V gene, CDR1 is SGHTA and CDR2 is FQGNSA. With 3 bases clipped from V and 7 bases from J, the junction kept 7 bases outside the gene matches. There are 15 residues in the CDR3. In nucleotides, the CDR3 is TGTGCCAGCAGCTTGGCCGGCGGGGGGGCGAATGAGCAGTTCTTC. It translates to CASSLAGGGANEQFF.

This clone was observed a handful of times. V usage is TRBV6-6 and J usage is TRBJ1-5; D gene uncertain. The CDR3 has 13 amino acids. CDR1 and CDR2 (germline): MNHNY, SVGAGI (reference sequence). The V end lost 7 bases, the J end lost 2 bases, and 9 bases lay between the germline ends. CDR3 residues: CASIEGGNQPQHF. The DNA of the CDR3 is TGTGCCAGCATAGAGGGTGGCAATCAGCCCCAGCATTTT.

This clone has a handful of counts. The V call is TRBV29-1, the J call TRBJ2-6; D may be TRBD1 (5 bases). Germline V gene data show CDR1 as SQVTM and CDR2 as ANQGSEA. The CDR3 is 15 residues long. V shed 6 bases and J shed 0 bases, with 12 bases lying between them. CDR3 residues: CSVTGGFSGANVLTF. CDR3 DNA sequence: TGCAGCGTAACAGGCGGCTTCTCTGGGGCCAACGTCCTGACTTTC.

This clone showed up just a few times. The rearrangement joins TRBV5-4 to TRBJ2-4, with 7 bases fitting TRBD2. Looked up from germline, CDR1 is SGHNT and CDR2 is YYREEE (reference sequence). The junction had 8 bases not matched to a gene; V was cut back by 5 bases and J by 6 bases. There are 14 residues in the CDR3. As DNA, the CDR3 is TGTGCCAGCAGTCTCGCTGGCGGGAGAAACATTCAGTACTTC. It encodes CASSLAGGRNIQYF.

The chain carries TRBV9 and TRBJ2-5, with a possible D match to TRBD2 (7 bases). Germline lookup yields CDR1 SGDLS and CDR2 YYNGEE. The V gene lost 0 bases and the J gene lost 4 bases, with 13 bases spanning the gap. This CDR3 comprises 15 residues. The CDR3 loop reads CASSVDGAGAETQYF. The DNA of the CDR3 is TGTGCCAGCAGCGTAGACGGGGCGGGGGCAGAGACCCAGTACTTC.

The chain joins TRBV7-2 to TRBJ2-1; TRBD2 aligns across 9 bases. The V segment lost 3 bases and the J segment 7 bases; nucleotides outside the gene matches: 7. This CDR3 region has 15 residues. Germline lookup yields CDR1 SGHTA and CDR2 FQGNSA. The CDR3 coding sequence is TGTGCCAGCAGCTTTGGACTAGCGTTCGGGAATGAGCAGTTCTTC. Amino acids: CASSFGLAFGNEQFF.

This clone was counted between two and nine times. The chain links TRBV18 to TRBJ2-3; weak D call: TRBD1 (5 bases). Germline CDR1 reads KGHSH; CDR2 reads LQKENI. The CDR3 consists of 13 residues. Trimming removed 6 bases from V and 4 bases from J, with 11 bases in between. CDR3: CASSPQGPDTQYF. In DNA form, the CDR3 reads TGTGCCAGCTCCCCCCAGGGTCCAGATACGCAGTATTTT.

In this sample, this clone turned up a few times. The rearrangement joins TRBV6-5 to TRBJ2-1; D gene ambiguous. This CDR3 region has 12 residues. V was shortened by 2 bases and J by 8 bases, with 7 bases between the two germline ends. CDR1 MNHEY and CDR2 SVGAGI come from the germline V gene. The CDR3, as DNA: TGTGCCAGCAGTTACGACCGGTATGAGCAGTTCTTC. Translated: CASSYDRYEQFF.